This TCR beta chain is drawn from a study of radiation and T cells in renal cell carcinoma. This CDR3 has 16 residues. Germline trimming cut 5 bases from V and 4 bases from J; bases unmatched to any gene: 13. The germline V gene encodes CDR1 KGHSH and CDR2 LQKENI. Clones were read by immunoSEQ multiplex PCR, and TCRdb kept only the in-frame ones, dropping some. The sample has approximately 90,000 clones, about 88% seen once; the top ten hold approximately 7.9%. This clone has only one observation. The antigen is unknown. Time point here: baseline pretreatment blood. Treatment of the sample: 15 Gy SBRT to primary tumor, nephrectomy 4 weeks later. General study findings and limits: From baseline, blood top tumor clonotypes peaked at 2 weeks post-radiation.

The chain recombines TRBV18 with TRBJ2-5; 7 bases align to TRBD1. The TCR originated in a man aged 45 to 65 with renal cell carcinoma. Source: blood, taken from a patient whose treatment included radiotherapy and nephrectomy. CDR3 bases: TGTGCCAGCTCAGATGACAGGGCCCGTGGCTCAGAGACCCAGTACTTC. Amino acids: CASSDDRARGSETQYF. Full variable domain (rest looked up from reference TRBV18 and TRBJ2-5): NAGVMQNPRHLVRRRGQEARLRCSPMKGHSHVYWYRQLPEEGLKFMVYLQKENIIDESGMPKERFSAEFPKEGPSILRIQQVVRGDSAAYFCASSDDRARGSETQYFGPGTRLLVL.